The 3 T cell receptor beta chains in this list originate from one sample, sequenced in a study of blood T cell repertoires in COVID-19. The method was immunoSEQ multiplex PCR; TCRdb's version includes in-frame clones alone and lacks a portion of them. Among 150,000 to 200,000 clones listed, 86% were seen once. Material: peripheral blood. The receptors shown here come from a woman aged 60-70 years with COVID-19, enrolled during active disease.

A word on this clone: This sample also contains other DNA sequences that code for the same CDR3. The CDR3 loop reads CASSIRDYSYEQYF. Written as DNA, the CDR3 is TGTGCCAGTAGTATTCGGGACTACTCCTACGAGCAGTACTTC. The rearrangement uses TRBV19 and TRBJ2-7; 7 positions match TRBD2. J was trimmed by 0 bases and V by 3 bases; bases with no gene match: 2. Germline V gives CDR1 LNHDA, CDR2 SQIVND (reference sequence). This CDR3 contains 14 residues.

The gene calls are TRBV28 and TRBJ1-6; D remains ambiguous. The CDR3 is 16 residues long. Germline assignment: CDR1 MDHEN and CDR2 SYDVKM. Trimming stripped 6 bases from V and 4 bases from J, with 16 bases between. CDR3 coding DNA: TGTGCCAGCAGGCTTGCTACAGTCGTTTATAATTCACCCCTCCACTTT. This encodes CASRLATVVYNSPLHF.

This CDR3 is CASSLESGSGYTQYF. CDR3 nucleotides: TGTGCCAGCAGCTTAGAGTCCGGGAGCGGGTATACGCAGTATTTT. The chain couples TRBV7-2 to TRBJ2-3, with a weak D call TRBD2 (6 bases). Trimming left V 1 base short and J 7 bases short, with 15 bases between. The CDR3 has 15 residues. Germline assignment: CDR1 SGHTA and CDR2 FQGNSA.